The present TCR beta chain was sequenced within a study of blood T cell repertoires in COVID-19. Authors' methods: Nucleated cell number was recorded as an estimate derived from reference gene primer amplification. The protocol was immunoSEQ multiplex PCR, while the TCRdb copy is restricted to in-frame clones and leaves out a portion. For V, J and clone size, that table is used; D and trimming come from the DNA. Of more than 200,000 clones in the sample, 88% were seen once. This CDR3 has 15 amino acids. With 4 bases removed from V and 5 bases from J, the gap between germline ends came to 15 bases. Germline V lookup: CDR1 SGHRS, CDR2 YFSETQ.

The receptor's source is a man in his 70s with acute or convalescent COVID-19. The V gene is TRBV5-1, the J gene TRBJ2-2, with D maybe TRBD1 (6 bases). Sequenced material: peripheral blood. The CDR3 reads CASSLKGHPTGELFF. The CDR3 DNA reads as TGCGCCAGCAGCCTGAAGGGACATCCGACCGGGGAGCTGTTTTTT.